This T cell receptor beta chain was sequenced for a study of cytomegalovirus exposure and HLA in healthy donors. About this clone: No antigen is known for it.

Use of 60 Vbeta and 13 Jbeta primers characterized the PCR. Some clones are missing from TCRdb's copy, which holds only in-frame ones; the method was immunoSEQ multiplex PCR. This sample has 170,000 or so clones, with about three quarters found just once. Study-level findings and limits: Reportedly, diagnosis of cytomegalovirus status by the classifier showed high specificity and sensitivity.

With V trimmed by 2 bases and J by 4 bases, 8 bases remained unmatched. The CDR3 totals 15 residues. Germline CDR1 and CDR2: SGHDT and YYEEEE. J is TRBJ2-7 and V is TRBV5-6; 8 bases are a match to TRBD1. The specimen sequenced was PBMCs. The receptor's source is a woman younger than 45 in good health and CMV-seropositive. For the CDR3, the DNA is TGTGCCAGCAGCTTAAAGCCCCAGGGGGCGTACGAGCAGTACTTC. Amino acids: CASSLKPQGAYEQYF.